This T cell receptor beta chain was found in a study of blood T cell repertoires in COVID-19. Followed over time, Seattle patients had been enrolled while infection was active. The germline V gene has CDR1 SGHVS and CDR2 FNYEAQ. The CDR3 loop spans 16 amino acids. The V and J ends lost 1 base and 7 bases, in that order; junction bases with no gene match: 3. In the source study's methods: Amplification of reference gene primers was used by the study to estimate nucleated cell counts. Profiling relied on immunoSEQ multiplex PCR, and the TCRdb table lists in-frame clones only, not all of them. The DNA was the basis for D and trimming; V, J and clone size are from that table. The table lists fewer than 300,000 clones, 80% to 85% of them singletons, with around 14% in the top ten. This clone was seen only once.

The chain carries TRBV7-6 and TRBJ1-6; 11 bases agree with TRBD1. The sequenced sample was peripheral blood. The receptor was derived from a person aged 65-85 years with COVID-19, enrolled during active disease. CDR3 region: CASSLGGQGANSPLHF. Here the CDR3 DNA reads TGTGCCAGCAGCTTAGGTGGACAGGGGGCGAATTCACCCCTCCACTTT.